These 30 T cell receptor beta chains originate from one sample sequenced in a study of shared clonotypes between healthy human individuals. Measured with immunoSEQ multiplex PCR; TCRdb has only the in-frame clones, and not every one. The sample yields some 2.4 million clones, 93% seen once. Input material: naive CD4+ T cells from PBMCs. Subset here: CD45RA+ positively selected. These receptors were obtained from a man in his late teens or twenties in good health. Some clones in this sample may be carry-over from other donors' samples.

J is TRBJ2-1 and V is TRBV28, with D hard to call. V was pared by 2 bases and J by 12 bases, with 8 bases between. The CDR3 extends over 11 amino acids. The germline CDR1 and CDR2 sequences are MDHEN and SYDVKM. The CDR3 sequence: CASSLRQWQFF. The CDR3 region has the DNA TGTGCCAGCAGTTTACGGCAGTGGCAGTTCTTC. The full variable domain, its missing parts supplied by reference TRBV28 and TRBJ2-1, is DVKVTQSSRYLVKRTGEKVFLECVQDMDHENMFWYRQDPGLGLRLIYFSYDVKMKEKGDIPEGYSVSREKKERFSLILESASTNQTSMYLCASSLRQWQFFGPGTRLTVL.

The chain carries TRBV9 and TRBJ2-7; D possibly matches TRBD1 or TRBD2 (7 bases each). This CDR3 has 15 residues. The germline CDR1 and CDR2 sequences are SGDLS and YYNGEE. V was trimmed by 4 bases and J by 3 bases, leaving 17 bases between them. This chain's CDR3 is CASSPGEGAGYEQYF. CDR3 DNA: TGTGCCAGCAGCCCAGGGGAGGGGGCAGGCTACGAGCAGTACTTC. The complete variable domain, with remaining parts taken from reference TRBV9 and TRBJ2-7, reads DSGVTQTPKHLITATGQRVTLRCSPRSGDLSVYWYQQSLDQGLQFLIQYYNGEERAKGNILERFSAQQFPDLHSELNLSSLELGDSALYFCASSPGEGAGYEQYFGPGTRLTVT.

The chain recombines TRBV6-6 with TRBJ2-7; 14 nucleotides match TRBD2. Germline-derived CDR1 and CDR2 are MNHNY and SVGAGI (reference sequence). The CDR3 length is 16 residues. V shed 4 bases, J shed 3 bases, and the junction held 5 bases outside the gene matches. The CDR3 here is CASSSPGTSGSYEQYF. CDR3 bases: TGTGCCAGCAGTTCCCCCGGGACTAGCGGGAGCTACGAGCAGTACTTC.

CDR3 in amino acids: CASSLGRLAGGRRETQYF. DNA for the CDR3: TGTGCCAGCAGCTTAGGGAGGCTAGCGGGAGGCCGCCGGGAGACCCAGTACTTC. This chain uses TRBV7-2 with TRBJ2-5, with TRBD2 identical over 11 bases. The CDR3 loop spans 18 amino acids. With V trimmed by 1 base and J by 5 bases, 12 bases remained unmatched. Per germline, CDR1 SGHTA and CDR2 FQGNSA.

This clone was recorded only once. The chain uses TRBV2 and TRBJ2-1; 9 bases match TRBD2. Germline V gives CDR1 SNHLY, CDR2 FYNNEI. The CDR3 has 17 amino acids. V dropped 7 bases and J dropped 7; count of bases not matched to a gene: 17. For the CDR3, the DNA is TGTGCCAGCATACCGACTTCGGTAGCGGGAGTAAGTAATGAGCAGTTCTTC. Amino acids: CASIPTSVAGVSNEQFF.

CDR3 amino acids: CASSLPGTSGTDTQYF. The CDR3 nucleotides read TGTGCCAGCAGTTTACCGGGGACTAGCGGCACAGATACGCAGTATTTT. V and J are TRBV28 and TRBJ2-3, with 10 bases lining up with TRBD2. This CDR3 has 16 residues. Germline-derived CDR1 and CDR2 are MDHEN and SYDVKM. Losses at the gene ends were 2 bases for V and 1 base for J; bases not matched to a gene: 3.

The table lists this clone with a few counts. The chain uses TRBV5-1 and TRBJ1-1; no clear D. Germline V CDR1 and CDR2: SGHRS, YFSETQ. V lost 2 bases, J lost 1 base, and 12 bases lay in between. The CDR3 extends over 15 amino acids. The CDR3 protein is CASSLFGRPNTEAFF. The CDR3 DNA reads as TGCGCCAGCAGCTTATTCGGCAGGCCGAACACTGAAGCTTTCTTT.

The chain carries TRBV19 and TRBJ2-3; no clear D. V lost 2 bases, J lost 0 bases, and 6 bases lay in between. Germline assignment: CDR1 LNHDA and CDR2 SQIVND (reference sequence). The CDR3 totals 14 residues. The CDR3 is CASSIMHSTDTQYF. The DNA of the CDR3 is TGTGCCAGTAGTATAATGCACAGCACAGATACGCAGTATTTT.

In nucleotides, the CDR3 is TGTGCCAGCAGCGTACAGCGGAGTCCCTCCTACGAGCAGTACTTC. It codes for CASSVQRSPSYEQYF. The chain employs TRBV9 and TRBJ2-7, with D perhaps matching TRBD2 (5 bases). The V end lost 1 base, the J end lost 0 bases, and 11 bases lay between the germline ends. This CDR3 is built from 15 residues. Germline loops: CDR1 SGDLS, CDR2 YYNGEE.

This chain joins TRBV5-6 and TRBJ1-1; D not resolved. V was pared by 1 base and J by 3 bases, with 7 bases between. This CDR3 comprises 13 residues. Germline V gives CDR1 SGHDT, CDR2 YYEEEE. CDR3 DNA sequence: TGTGCCAGCAGCTTGCAGGACCACACTGAAGCTTTCTTT. Translating gives CASSLQDHTEAFF.

This rearrangement joins TRBV19 to TRBJ2-5; D call uncertain. CDR3 length: 15 amino acids. Germline assignment: CDR1 LNHDA and CDR2 SQIVND (reference sequence). Trimming stripped 6 bases from V and 5 bases from J, with 19 bases between. CDR3 nucleotides: TGTGCCAGTAGGAAGATAGCCCTCGATGGGGAGACCCAGTACTTC. Protein product: CASRKIALDGETQYF.

The chain links TRBV2 to TRBJ2-3; TRBD2 matches 11 bases. The CDR3 contains 15 residues. Germline assignment: CDR1 SNHLY and CDR2 FYNNEI. After removal of 6 bases from V and 6 bases from J, the junction contained 8 bases not matched to a gene. The CDR3 DNA sequence: TGTGCCAGCAGGTACCTACTAGCGGGAGCGGATACGCAGTATTTT. Translating gives CASRYLLAGADTQYF.

The rearrangement links TRBV5-4 to TRBJ1-1, with 7 bases aligning to TRBD1. The CDR3 covers 14 residues. Trimming at V came to 6 bases and at J to 0 bases, leaving 5 bases not matched to a gene. CDR1 and CDR2 (germline): SGHNT, YYREEE (reference sequence). The CDR3 DNA sequence: TGTGCCAGCACAACGACAGGGCTGAACACTGAAGCTTTCTTT. Protein sequence: CASTTTGLNTEAFF.

The chain has TRBV29-1 and TRBJ2-3; D ambiguous. Germline-derived CDR1 and CDR2 are SQVTM and ANQGSEA. The CDR3 loop spans 14 amino acids. Trimming shortened V by 3 bases and J by 5 bases, and 15 bases separated the two germline ends. This CDR3 reads CSVEARGLGDTQYF. Here the CDR3 DNA reads TGCAGCGTTGAGGCCCGAGGTCTGGGAGATACGCAGTATTTT.

In regard to this clone: The sample carries other DNA sequences with the same CDR3. The chain links TRBV7-3 to TRBJ2-1, with TRBD2 identical over 10 bases. The trim removed 5 bases at V and 8 bases at J, leaving 6 bases unmatched. CDR3 length: 14 residues. Germline CDR1 SGHTA, CDR2 FQGTGA. The CDR3 bases are TGTGCCAGCAGCAGGCTAGCGGGAGTGGATGAGCAGTTCTTC. It yields the protein CASSRLAGVDEQFF.

Turning to this clone: Other DNA sequences of this sample code for an identical CDR3. This chain joins TRBV20-1 and TRBJ1-5; D is undetermined. Germline loops: CDR1 DFQATT, CDR2 SNEGSKA (reference sequence). The CDR3 extends over 11 amino acids. V was cut by 7 bases and J by 4 bases, with 8 bases left in between. The chain's CDR3 is CSGGGNQPQHF. As DNA, the CDR3 is TGCAGTGGAGGAGGGAATCAGCCCCAGCATTTT.

The chain combines TRBV25-1 with TRBJ1-1, with unresolved D. Germline loops: CDR1 MGHDK, CDR2 SYGVNS. V lost 1 base, J lost 4 bases, and 7 bases lay in between. This CDR3 has 13 amino acids. The CDR3 coding sequence is TGTGCCAGCAGTGAATCGGCACGCACTGAAGCTTTCTTT. It is translated as CASSESARTEAFF. Full variable domain (outside the CDR3, taken from reference TRBV25-1 and TRBJ1-1): EADIYQTPRYLVIGTGKKITLECSQTMGHDKMYWYQQDPGMELHLIHYSYGVNSTEKGDLSSESTVSRIRTEHFPLTLESARPSHTSQYLCASSESARTEAFFGQGTRLTVV.

As concerns this clone: One end of the junction does not line up with germline, which may come from a read error. This chain links TRBV7-3 with TRBJ2-5, with 8 bases matching TRBD2. The CDR3 contains 16 residues. The germline V gene has CDR1 SGHTA and CDR2 FQGTGA. The CDR3 is CAGSLTNGRAGETQYF. The CDR3 DNA reads TGTGCCGGCAGCTTAACAAACGGGAGGGCCGGAGAGACCCAGTACTTC.

The chain combines TRBV5-4 with TRBJ2-3; 14 nucleotides align to TRBD2. V lost 3 bases, J lost 3 bases, and 3 bases stayed unmatched. In germline, CDR1 is SGHNT, CDR2 YYREEE (reference sequence). This CDR3 spans 16 amino acids. The CDR3 is CASSSGLAGETDTQYF. In DNA form, the CDR3 reads TGTGCCAGCAGCTCGGGACTAGCGGGAGAAACAGATACGCAGTATTTT.

This chain connects TRBV18 to TRBJ2-5; 10 bases are a match to TRBD2. Germline lookup yields CDR1 KGHSH and CDR2 LQKENI. CDR3 length equals 16 residues. V lost 3 bases and J lost 5; bases outside the gene matches: 9. DNA of the CDR3: TGTGCCAGCTCACCTGGAGCGGGAGGGCCCCGGGAGACCCAGTACTTC. Protein: CASSPGAGGPRETQYF.

The V gene is TRBV29-1, the J gene TRBJ2-5, with 10 bases matching TRBD1. The germline V gene encodes CDR1 SQVTM and CDR2 ANQGSEA. The CDR3 extends over 15 amino acids. Unmatched junction bases numbered 13, after V lost 7 bases and J lost 5 bases. The CDR3 sequence is CSASPFRTGGETQYF. The CDR3 DNA sequence: TGCAGCGCTTCTCCCTTCCGGACAGGGGGGGAGACCCAGTACTTC.

The rearrangement uses TRBV9 and TRBJ2-6; D possibly corresponds to TRBD2 (8 bases). V was cut by 4 bases and J by 0 bases, with 17 bases left in between. The CDR3 covers 18 residues. Germline V lookup: CDR1 SGDLS, CDR2 YYNGEE. CDR3 nucleotide sequence: TGTGCCAGCAGCCCGGGGGGGACAGAGTTCTCTGGGGCCAACGTCCTGACTTTC. Encoded protein: CASSPGGTEFSGANVLTF. Filled out from reference TRBV9 and TRBJ2-6, the complete variable domain reads DSGVTQTPKHLITATGQRVTLRCSPRSGDLSVYWYQQSLDQGLQFLIQYYNGEERAKGNILERFSAQQFPDLHSELNLSSLELGDSALYFCASSPGGTEFSGANVLTFGAGSRLTVL.

This chain links TRBV2 with TRBJ2-7; tentatively, D is TRBD2 (6 bases). CDR3 length: 14 amino acids. V lost 4 bases to trimming and J lost 2 bases, with 12 bases between them. Germline V gene lookup returns CDR1 SNHLY and CDR2 FYNNEI. CDR3 protein: CASSVGREAYEQYF. The CDR3 DNA reads as TGTGCCAGCAGTGTTGGGCGGGAAGCCTACGAGCAGTACTTC.

As regards this clone: Its ends do not fully match the called genes, so a read error is possible. This specimen includes other DNA sequences encoding the same CDR3. The chain combines TRBV29-1 with TRBJ1-1; a possible D gene is TRBD1 (6 bases). CDR3 length: 12 amino acids. CDR1 SQVTM and CDR2 ANQGSEA come from the germline V gene. In nucleotides, the CDR3 is TGCAGTGTTGACCGCAGGGGCACTGAAGCTTTCTTT. Translating gives CSVDRRGTEAFF.

V usage is TRBV7-2 and J usage is TRBJ2-5; D tentatively reads TRBD1 or TRBD2 (5 bases each). This CDR3 spans 15 amino acids. Trimming took off 0 bases at V and 4 bases at J, with 12 bases between the two ends. Germline values: CDR1 SGHTA, CDR2 FQGNSA. The CDR3 sequence is CASSLAFRERETQYF. DNA of the CDR3: TGTGCCAGCAGCTTAGCTTTCAGGGAGAGAGAGACCCAGTACTTC.

Notes on this clone: Additional DNA sequences in this sample encode the identical CDR3. The chain joins TRBV7-2 to TRBJ1-1, with a tentative D call TRBD1 (5 bases). Trimming removed 1 base from V and 0 bases from J, with 6 bases in between. CDR1 is SGHTA, CDR2 FQGNSA, per germline. The CDR3 runs to 14 residues. The CDR3 region has the DNA TGTGCCAGCAGCTTAGAGGGACTGAACACTGAAGCTTTCTTT. Translating gives CASSLEGLNTEAFF.

The genes are TRBV7-2 and TRBJ2-7; TRBD2 matches 14 bases. With 5 bases clipped from V and 2 bases from J, the junction kept 8 bases outside the gene matches. CDR3 length equals 17 residues. Germline CDR1 SGHTA, CDR2 FQGNSA. This chain's CDR3 is CASSPGTSGSVPYEQYF. For the CDR3, the DNA is TGTGCCAGCAGCCCCGGGACTAGCGGGAGTGTCCCCTACGAGCAGTACTTC.

This rearrangement joins TRBV14 to TRBJ2-5; D call uncertain. Trimming took off 2 bases at V and 5 bases at J, with 12 bases between the two ends. Germline V gene data show CDR1 as SGHDN and CDR2 as FVKESK. CDR3 length: 14 amino acids. In DNA, the CDR3 is TGTGCCAGCAGCCAAAAAATTCTGGGGGAGACCCAGTACTTC. Its translation: CASSQKILGETQYF.

The rearrangement links TRBV2 to TRBJ1-4, with D tentatively TRBD1 (6 bases). Trimming took 7 bases from V and 3 from J, leaving 9 bases between them. The CDR3 length is 13 residues. CDR1 and CDR2 from the germline V gene are SNHLY and FYNNEI. The CDR3 spells CASTGQPNEKLFF. In DNA form, the CDR3 reads TGTGCCAGCACTGGACAGCCTAATGAAAAACTGTTTTTT.

The V gene is TRBV9, the J gene TRBJ2-7; TRBD2 aligns across 7 bases. This CDR3 has 16 residues. The V segment lost 0 bases and the J segment 2 bases; nucleotides outside the gene matches: 8. Germline assignment: CDR1 SGDLS and CDR2 YYNGEE. The CDR3 nucleotides are TGTGCCAGCAGCGTAGCCCCTCGGGAGGTCCCCTACGAGCAGTACTTC. This translates into CASSVAPREVPYEQYF.